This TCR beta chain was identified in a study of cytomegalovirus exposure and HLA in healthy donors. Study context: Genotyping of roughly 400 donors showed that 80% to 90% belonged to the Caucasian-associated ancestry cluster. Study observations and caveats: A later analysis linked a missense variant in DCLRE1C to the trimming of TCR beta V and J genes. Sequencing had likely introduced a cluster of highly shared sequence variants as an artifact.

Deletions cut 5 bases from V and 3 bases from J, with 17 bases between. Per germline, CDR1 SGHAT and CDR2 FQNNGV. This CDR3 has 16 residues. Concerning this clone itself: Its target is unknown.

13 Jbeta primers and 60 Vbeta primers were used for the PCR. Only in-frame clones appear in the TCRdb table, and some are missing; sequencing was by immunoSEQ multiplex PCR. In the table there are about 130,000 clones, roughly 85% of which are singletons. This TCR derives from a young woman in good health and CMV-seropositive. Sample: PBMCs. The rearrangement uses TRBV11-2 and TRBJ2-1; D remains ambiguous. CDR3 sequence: CASSPRLRSRYNEQFF. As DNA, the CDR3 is TGTGCCAGCAGCCCAAGGCTCAGGTCCCGCTACAATGAGCAGTTCTTC.